The rows below give T cell receptor beta chains drawn from one sample of a study of T cells in Graves' hyperthyroidism and ophthalmopathy. TCRdb itself ran the multiplex PCR reads through MiXCR, one entry per CDR3 protein. The table records around 450,000 distinct CDR3 sequences, more than 15% of them present only once. The specimen sequenced was blood. The source of these receptors is a woman younger than 35 with Graves' hyperthyroidism. Each CDR3 is given with its conserved first and last residue. Fields, in order: CDR3 DNA, CDR3 protein, clone size, J gene, D gene, V gene, CDR3 length. The D gene is left open where the match is weak. The size field is filled for only some rows; it gives once, few, many or a size class.

CDR3 DNA: TGCGCCAGCAGTGAGCGCCCAGGACATCGCATTTATAGCAATCAGCCCCAGTATTTT; CDR3 protein: CASSERPGHRIYSNQPQYF; clone size: -; J gene: TRBJ2-3; D gene: -; V gene: TRBV10-2; CDR3 length: 19
CDR3 DNA: TGTGCCAGCAGTTATCCCTTAACACCCCTCCACTTT; CDR3 protein: CASSYPLTPLHF; clone size: many; J gene: TRBJ1-6; D gene: -; V gene: TRBV6-1; CDR3 length: 12
CDR3 DNA: TGTGCCTGTACTAGCGGGATTTATTTGAATGAGCAGTTCTTC; CDR3 protein: CACTSGIYLNEQFF; clone size: -; J gene: TRBJ2-1; D gene: TRBD2; V gene: TRBV12-3/TRBV12-4; CDR3 length: 14
CDR3 DNA: TGCAGTGCTGCGCCGAATTCCTACGAGCAGTACTTC; CDR3 protein: CSAAPNSYEQYF; clone size: many; J gene: TRBJ2-7; D gene: -; V gene: TRBV20-1; CDR3 length: 12
CDR3 DNA: TGTGCCATCAGGGACATCCAAGGGGCCAATGAGCAGTTCTTC; CDR3 protein: CAIRDIQGANEQFF; clone size: -; J gene: TRBJ2-1; D gene: -; V gene: TRBV10-3; CDR3 length: 14
CDR3 DNA: TGCAGTGCGGTTTGGAAGGGGGTAGGAGAGACCCAGTACTTC; CDR3 protein: CSAVWKGVGETQYF; clone size: -; J gene: TRBJ2-5; D gene: -; V gene: TRBV20-1; CDR3 length: 14
CDR3 DNA: TGTGCCACCAGTGCCGGGAGTGGCAATGAGCAGTTCTTC; CDR3 protein: CATSAGSGNEQFF; clone size: many; J gene: TRBJ2-1; D gene: -; V gene: TRBV24-1; CDR3 length: 13
CDR3 DNA: TGTGCCAGCAGTCAAATAGCAGATTACGAGCAGTACTTC; CDR3 protein: CASSQIADYEQYF; clone size: -; J gene: TRBJ2-7; D gene: -; V gene: TRBV6-2/TRBV6-3; CDR3 length: 13
CDR3 DNA: TGTGCCAGCAGCTTAAGGGGGGGTATGCAGTTCTTC; CDR3 protein: CASSLRGGMQFF; clone size: -; J gene: TRBJ2-1; D gene: -; V gene: TRBV7-6; CDR3 length: 12
CDR3 DNA: TGTGCCAGCAGCTTAAGGCCTAGCGGGAGGGTTTACAATGAGCAGTTCTTC; CDR3 protein: CASSLRPSGRVYNEQFF; clone size: many; J gene: TRBJ2-1; D gene: TRBD2; V gene: TRBV11-2; CDR3 length: 17
CDR3 DNA: TGTGCCAGCAGCGTAAGGGGTGGGGCCAACGTCCTGACTTTC; CDR3 protein: CASSVRGGANVLTF; clone size: -; J gene: TRBJ2-6; D gene: -; V gene: TRBV9; CDR3 length: 14
CDR3 DNA: TGCAGTGCTAGTCAGGTCCCGGGCAATTCACCCCTCCACTTT; CDR3 protein: CSASQVPGNSPLHF; clone size: many; J gene: TRBJ1-6; D gene: -; V gene: TRBV20-1; CDR3 length: 14
CDR3 DNA: TGTGCCAGCAGTTTAGTGACAGGGGGGGTGGAAAAACTGTTTTTT; CDR3 protein: CASSLVTGGVEKLFF; clone size: -; J gene: TRBJ1-4; D gene: TRBD1; V gene: TRBV12-3/TRBV12-4; CDR3 length: 15
CDR3 DNA: TGTGCCAGTAGTTCTCGGACTAGCGGGATTGCAGATACGCAGTATTTT; CDR3 protein: CASSSRTSGIADTQYF; clone size: -; J gene: TRBJ2-3; D gene: TRBD2; V gene: TRBV19; CDR3 length: 16
CDR3 DNA: TGTGCCAGCAGTGAAGGGAGTGAAGCTTTCTTT; CDR3 protein: CASSEGSEAFF; clone size: many; J gene: TRBJ1-1; D gene: -; V gene: TRBV2; CDR3 length: 11
CDR3 DNA: TGTGCCAGCAGTGCCGGGACAACAACCCCAACTATCGGCTACACCTTC; CDR3 protein: CASSAGTTTPTIGYTF; clone size: many; J gene: TRBJ1-2; D gene: -; V gene: TRBV6-1; CDR3 length: 16
CDR3 DNA: TGCGCCAGCAGCACCGGGACGGATGGCTACACCTTC; CDR3 protein: CASSTGTDGYTF; clone size: many; J gene: TRBJ1-2; D gene: -; V gene: TRBV5-1; CDR3 length: 12
CDR3 DNA: TGTGCCAGCAGTGCCAGTAGGAACGATGGCTACACCTTC; CDR3 protein: CASSASRNDGYTF; clone size: -; J gene: TRBJ1-2; D gene: -; V gene: TRBV27; CDR3 length: 13
CDR3 DNA: TGCAGTGCTAGTAAGGGGGGCTCCTCTATGTTAGCTTTCTTT; CDR3 protein: CSASKGGSSMLAFF; clone size: few; J gene: TRBJ1-1; D gene: -; V gene: TRBV20-1; CDR3 length: 14
CDR3 DNA: TGTGCCAGCCGGAGTGGGTCCAAAAACATTCAGTACTTC; CDR3 protein: CASRSGSKNIQYF; clone size: many; J gene: TRBJ2-4; D gene: -; V gene: TRBV6-1; CDR3 length: 13
CDR3 DNA: TGTGCCAGCAGCTTTACTAGCGGGGGAGATACGCAGTATTTT; CDR3 protein: CASSFTSGGDTQYF; clone size: many; J gene: TRBJ2-3; D gene: TRBD2; V gene: TRBV7-9; CDR3 length: 14
CDR3 DNA: TGTGCCAGCAGTGGGATGACAGGGCTACAGCCCCAGCATTTT; CDR3 protein: CASSGMTGLQPQHF; clone size: many; J gene: TRBJ1-5; D gene: TRBD1; V gene: TRBV6-1; CDR3 length: 14
CDR3 DNA: TGTGCCAGCAGCGTCGACGGGAGCAGTGAAGCTTTCTTT; CDR3 protein: CASSVDGSSEAFF; clone size: -; J gene: TRBJ1-1; D gene: -; V gene: TRBV9; CDR3 length: 13
CDR3 DNA: TGTGCCAGCAGCCGTGGAAAGGGCGAAGTCTACAATGAGCAGTTCTTC; CDR3 protein: CASSRGKGEVYNEQFF; clone size: -; J gene: TRBJ2-1; D gene: -; V gene: TRBV5-4; CDR3 length: 16
CDR3 DNA: TGTGCCAGCAGTTTAGCGCTGGGGGTGTGGCAGGGTAATGAAAAACTGTTTTTT; CDR3 protein: CASSLALGVWQGNEKLFF; clone size: -; J gene: TRBJ1-4; D gene: -; V gene: TRBV12-3/TRBV12-4; CDR3 length: 18
CDR3 DNA: TGCAGTCTAAGTAGAGGCGGGAGCGGAGATACGCAGTATTTT; CDR3 protein: CSLSRGGSGDTQYF; clone size: many; J gene: TRBJ2-3; D gene: TRBD2; V gene: TRBV20-1; CDR3 length: 14
CDR3 DNA: TGTGCCAGCAGTTTAGAGGGGGGAGAGACCCAGTACTTC; CDR3 protein: CASSLEGGETQYF; clone size: many; J gene: TRBJ2-5; D gene: -; V gene: TRBV28; CDR3 length: 13
CDR3 DNA: TGTGCCAGCAGCGAAAGCGGGCTGTCCTACAATGAGCAGTTCTTC; CDR3 protein: CASSESGLSYNEQFF; clone size: many; J gene: TRBJ2-1; D gene: -; V gene: TRBV11-3; CDR3 length: 15
CDR3 DNA: TGTGCCAGTACGACAGGGGGTATTTTCTATCAGCCCCAGCATTTT; CDR3 protein: CASTTGGIFYQPQHF; clone size: many; J gene: TRBJ1-5; D gene: TRBD1; V gene: TRBV28; CDR3 length: 15
CDR3 DNA: TGTGCCAGCAGCAAACGGGGTAGCAATCAGCCCCAGCATTTT; CDR3 protein: CASSKRGSNQPQHF; clone size: many; J gene: TRBJ1-5; D gene: -; V gene: TRBV3-1; CDR3 length: 14
CDR3 DNA: TGCAGTGCTAGTATCTTCGGGACTATTAACAATGAGCAGTTCTTC; CDR3 protein: CSASIFGTINNEQFF; clone size: few; J gene: TRBJ2-1; D gene: TRBD2; V gene: TRBV20-1; CDR3 length: 15
CDR3 DNA: TGCGCCAGCAGCCAAACCTCCGGGGCTACGCCCCTCCACTTT; CDR3 protein: CASSQTSGATPLHF; clone size: few; J gene: TRBJ1-6; D gene: -; V gene: TRBV4-3; CDR3 length: 14
CDR3 DNA: TGCAGCGCCTTAGGGGGTTACGAGCAGTACTTC; CDR3 protein: CSALGGYEQYF; clone size: -; J gene: TRBJ2-7; D gene: -; V gene: TRBV29-1; CDR3 length: 11
CDR3 DNA: TGTGCCAGCAGCTTGGTTACAGGGGGGGGAGAGACCCAGTACTTC; CDR3 protein: CASSLVTGGGETQYF; clone size: few; J gene: TRBJ2-5; D gene: -; V gene: TRBV5-5; CDR3 length: 15
CDR3 DNA: TGCAGTGCTACTAGCGCGACTAGCGGGAGACCTAGCACAGATACGCAGTATTTT; CDR3 protein: CSATSATSGRPSTDTQYF; clone size: few; J gene: TRBJ2-3; D gene: TRBD2; V gene: TRBV20-1; CDR3 length: 18